This TCR beta chain was identified in a study of cytomegalovirus exposure and HLA in healthy donors. Findings and limits, study-wide: Compared with the roughly 700-donor mean, an Asian-associated ancestry cluster reportedly had fewer N-insertions, according to a later analysis. A missense variant in DCLRE1C was later tied to TCR beta V- and J-gene trimming.

The PCR was carried out with 60 Vbeta primers and 13 Jbeta primers. The table came from immunoSEQ multiplex PCR; TCRdb's copy has only in-frame clones and leaves some out. The repertoire holds some 150,000 clones, with approximately 81% as singletons. Concerning this clone: Its target is not known.

The clonotype comes from a male donor in good health and CMV-seronegative. The sample comprised PBMCs.

The CDR3 DNA is TGTGCTACCCGAACTAGTTTCCTAGTACTCACGGACTACGAGCAGTACTTC. This translates into CATRTSFLVLTDYEQYF. This chain links TRBV2 with TRBJ2-7, with D perhaps TRBD2 (5 bases). Germline V lookup: CDR1 SNHLY, CDR2 FYNNEI. The CDR3 is 17 amino acids.